This T cell receptor beta chain was captured by sequencing in a study of blood T cell repertoires in COVID-19. Germline V gene sequence: CDR1 SGHVS, CDR2 FNYEAQ. V shed 5 bases and J shed 6 bases, with 13 bases lying between them. The CDR3 has 13 amino acids. In the study's own analysis: Researchers report that nucleated cell counts were estimated from reference gene primer amplification. Libraries were prepared by immunoSEQ multiplex PCR; TCRdb keeps only in-frame clonotypes and omits some of them. The V and J calls and the clone size are those of that table, but D and trimming were determined from the DNA. The table has roughly 330,000 clones, 80% to 90% seen once.

This clonotype was sampled from a man younger than 35 who had recovered from COVID-19. Sequencing was performed on peripheral blood. The genes are TRBV7-6 and TRBJ1-1; D unresolved. DNA of the CDR3: TGTGCCAGCAGCCAGCCGGGAATGGCTGAAGCTTTCTTT. The encoded protein is CASSQPGMAEAFF.